This TCR beta chain was recovered during a study of blood T cell repertoires in COVID-19. Study-level background: The origin of the acute and convalescent COVID-19 samples was the United States, Italy and Spain. The cDNA or gDNA used as material had been derived from T cells, B-cell-depleted T cells, or PBMCs.

Authors' processing steps: Amplification of reference gene primers was used by the study to estimate nucleated cell counts. The protocol was immunoSEQ multiplex PCR, while the TCRdb copy is restricted to in-frame clones and leaves out a portion. The D gene and trimming were derived from the DNA, and the V and J assignments and clone size from that table. The table records about 200,000 clones, about 85% of them present only once. V was shortened by 5 bases and J by 6 bases, with 14 bases between the two germline ends. Germline V CDR1 and CDR2: SGHAT, FQNNGV. The CDR3 is 14 residues long. This chain joins TRBV11-2 and TRBJ2-4; the D gene is possibly TRBD2 (5 bases). The clonotype originates from a man aged 60-69 years with active or convalescent COVID-19. Sequenced: peripheral blood. The CDR3 spells CASSPTIGGNIQYF. In nucleotides, the CDR3 is TGTGCCAGCAGCCCCACAATAGGAGGAAACATTCAGTACTTC.